The 31 T cell receptor beta chains listed next were all sequenced from one sample in a study of cytotoxic CD8 clonotypes in ibrutinib-treated CLL. Some clones are missing from TCRdb's copy, which holds only in-frame ones; the method was immunoSEQ multiplex PCR. The sample lists tens of thousands of clones, approximately 54% seen once, with roughly a quarter in the top ten. The specimen comprised PBMCs, sampled at disease progression, from a patient treated with ibrutinib. Receptors were obtained from a human donor with chronic lymphocytic leukemia.

The V and J genes are TRBV18 and TRBJ2-7; 11 bases align to TRBD1. This CDR3 spans 16 amino acids. V gave up 6 bases and J gave up 4 bases; unmatched junction bases: 11. Germline V gene sequence: CDR1 KGHSH, CDR2 LQKENI. DNA of the CDR3: TGTGCCAGCTCTCCCCCGTCCGGACAGGGGGCTTACGAGCAGTACTTC. Protein: CASSPPSGQGAYEQYF.

This clone appeared a few times. This chain links TRBV27 with TRBJ2-3; possible D gene TRBD2, 5 bases. Germline assignment: CDR1 MNHEY and CDR2 SMNVEV (reference sequence). V lost 3 bases to trimming and J lost 2 bases, with 9 bases between them. The CDR3 has 14 amino acids. In nucleotides, the CDR3 is TGTGCCAGCAGTTTCCCCGGGAACACAGATACGCAGTATTTT. Translation: CASSFPGNTDTQYF.

CDR3 loop: CASSKGLNTEAFF. For the CDR3, the DNA is TGTGCCAGCAGCAAAGGGCTGAACACTGAAGCTTTCTTT. This chain uses TRBV21-1 with TRBJ1-1; TRBD1, the D gene given by the table, was not confirmed from the DNA. TRBV21-1 is designated a pseudogene. This CDR3 comprises 13 residues.

This chain uses TRBV13 with TRBJ1-6; a weak D match, TRBD1 (5 bases). This CDR3 is 13 amino acids long. Germline-derived CDR1 and CDR2 are PRHDT and FYEKMQ (reference sequence). Trimming took off 5 bases at V and 7 bases at J, with 9 bases between the two ends. The CDR3 loop is CASSQRQNSPLHF. CDR3 DNA: TGTGCCAGCAGCCAACGACAGAATTCACCCCTCCACTTT.

V usage is TRBV7-2 and J usage is TRBJ2-6; no definite D call. The CDR3 length is 16 residues. Germline CDR1 is SGHTA and CDR2 is FQGNSA. The germline V and J ends were trimmed by 5 bases and 0 bases, with 11 bases remaining between them. The CDR3 here is CASSPMVTSGANVLTF. The CDR3, as DNA: TGTGCCAGCAGCCCGATGGTGACCTCTGGGGCCAACGTCCTGACTTTC.

In its sample, this clone was seen a few times. This chain connects TRBV27 to TRBJ2-7; 13 bases line up with TRBD2. This CDR3 is 13 amino acids long. Unmatched junction bases numbered 1, after V lost 8 bases and J lost 3 bases. Germline V lookup: CDR1 MNHEY, CDR2 SMNVEV (reference sequence). The DNA for the CDR3 is TGTGCCAGCGGGACTAGCGGGGTCTACGAGCAGTACTTC. It translates to CASGTSGVYEQYF.

As regards this clone: This sample includes further DNA sequences coding for the same CDR3. This chain uses TRBV5-6 with TRBJ1-5, with 7 nucleotides matching TRBD1. This CDR3 is 14 amino acids long. Germline lookup yields CDR1 SGHDT and CDR2 YYEEEE. The junction had 3 bases not matched to a gene; V was cut back by 5 bases and J by 1 base. CDR3 sequence (DNA): TGTGCCAGCAGTTCAGGGGGGAGCAATCAGCCCCAGCATTTT. Residues: CASSSGGSNQPQHF.

The rearrangement joins TRBV5-1 to TRBJ1-2, with TRBD1 matching 10 bases. The trim removed 4 bases at V and 8 bases at J, leaving 5 bases unmatched. The length of the CDR3 is 13 residues. Germline CDR1 reads SGHRS; CDR2 reads YFSETQ. The CDR3: CASSPGTGEGYTF. CDR3 in DNA: TGCGCCAGCAGCCCTGGGACAGGGGAAGGCTACACCTTC.

The chain combines TRBV27 with TRBJ2-3, with D perhaps TRBD2 (5 bases). This CDR3 is 15 amino acids long. Germline CDR1 reads MNHEY; CDR2 reads SMNVEV (reference sequence). With 4 bases removed from V and 0 bases from J, the gap between germline ends came to 11 bases. The CDR3 region is CASSWLAWSTDTQYF. The DNA for the CDR3 is TGTGCCAGCAGTTGGTTAGCGTGGAGCACAGATACGCAGTATTTT.

This clone was counted a single time. The CDR3 DNA sequence: TGTGCCAGCTCACCGGGACAGGGGGCGCGAGAGCAGTACTTC. Amino acids: CASSPGQGAREQYF. V usage is TRBV18 and J usage is TRBJ2-7, with TRBD1 matching over 12 bases. There are 14 residues in the CDR3. The V and J ends lost 3 bases and 7 bases, in that order; junction bases with no gene match: 4. Per germline, CDR1 KGHSH and CDR2 LQKENI.

The rearrangement uses TRBV30 and TRBJ1-6; D not resolved. Trimming pared 4 bases from V and 9 bases from J, leaving 19 bases between. This CDR3 is built from 15 residues. From germline, CDR1 is GTSNPN and CDR2 SVGIG (reference sequence). CDR3: CAWTQQPYPPSPLHF. CDR3 sequence (DNA): TGTGCCTGGACCCAGCAGCCTTATCCTCCTTCACCCCTCCACTTT.

The chain couples TRBV4-3 to TRBJ2-7; D is ambiguous. CDR1 is LGHNA, CDR2 YSLEER, per germline. V was trimmed by 1 base and J by 1 base, leaving 14 bases between them. This CDR3 comprises 16 residues. The CDR3 DNA is TGCGCCAGCAGCCAAGGGTGGGCTAGTGGATCCTACGAGCAGTACTTC. Its protein is CASSQGWASGSYEQYF.

The rearrangement links TRBV4-1 to TRBJ2-7; D is undetermined. V lost 1 base, J lost 2 bases, and 3 bases lay in between. From germline, CDR1 is MGHRA and CDR2 YSYEKL. This CDR3 comprises 12 residues. DNA for the CDR3: TGCGCCAGCAGCCAAGTACCCTACGAGCAGTACTTC. Translation: CASSQVPYEQYF.

This CDR3 reads CASSLAPGQGYEQYF. Here the CDR3 DNA reads TGCGCCAGCAGCTTGGCCCCGGGACAGGGGTACGAGCAGTACTTC. V and J are TRBV5-1 and TRBJ2-7, with 10 bases aligning to TRBD1. CDR3 length equals 15 residues. The germline gives CDR1 SGHRS, CDR2 YFSETQ. The ends lost 0 bases at V and 4 bases at J; junction bases unmatched: 4.

This clone was seen a handful of times. The gene calls are TRBV11-2 and TRBJ1-1; D not resolved. Per germline, CDR1 SGHAT and CDR2 FQNNGV. The CDR3 has 12 amino acids. Between the trimmed V and J ends, which lost 1 base and 6 bases, there was a span of 6 bases. CDR3 nucleotide sequence: TGTGCCAGCAGCTTAGGTACCCCTGAAGCTTTCTTT. Protein: CASSLGTPEAFF.

CDR3 coding DNA: TGTGCCTGGAGTTTGTTGGGTGAGCAGTTCTTC. Residues: CAWSLLGEQFF. The J gene is TRBJ2-1, the V gene TRBV30; D is ambiguous. The germline gives CDR1 GTSNPN, CDR2 SVGIG (reference sequence). The CDR3 contains 11 residues. V lost 2 bases and J 9 bases, leaving 8 bases between the germline ends. The full variable domain, in which reference TRBV30 and TRBJ2-1 provide the parts outside the CDR3, is SQTIHQWPATLVQPVGSPLSLECTVEGTSNPNLYWYRQAAGRGLQLLFYSVGIGQISSEVPQNLSASRPQDRQFILSSKKLLLSDSGFYLCAWSLLGEQFFGPGTRLTVL.

V gene TRBV27 combines with J gene TRBJ1-5; perhaps TRBD1 as D (5 bases). Germline V lookup: CDR1 MNHEY, CDR2 SMNVEV (reference sequence). The CDR3 totals 15 residues. V lost 5 bases and J lost 11, with 22 bases in between. CDR3 nucleotides: TGTGCCAGCAGTCCCAACGGGGGTTATCAAGGTACCCAGCATTTT. As protein: CASSPNGGYQGTQHF.

The rearrangement links TRBV30 to TRBJ1-2; D not resolved. CDR3 size: 12 residues. V was shortened by 1 base and J by 2 bases, with 5 bases between the two germline ends. The germline gives CDR1 GTSNPN, CDR2 SVGIG (reference sequence). In DNA, the CDR3 is TGTGCCTGGAGTGACAGAAACTATGGCTACACCTTC. Translating it yields CAWSDRNYGYTF.

The rearrangement uses TRBV7-8 and TRBJ2-7, with D possibly TRBD1 on 6 matching bases. CDR1 SGHVS and CDR2 FQNEAQ come from the germline V gene. V was pared by 3 bases and J by 0 bases, with 9 bases between. CDR3 size: 14 residues. The DNA for the CDR3 is TGTGCCAGCAGCTTCCAGGGGCCCTCCTACGAGCAGTACTTC. Its translation is CASSFQGPSYEQYF.

The chain combines TRBV14 with TRBJ1-1, with 7 bases matching TRBD1. The trim removed 6 bases at V and 4 bases at J, leaving 14 bases unmatched. CDR1 and CDR2 from the germline V gene are SGHDN and FVKESK. This CDR3 contains 16 residues. CDR3 coding DNA: TGTGCCAGCAGAAAATTCCAGGGGGGTAGGGGCACTGAAGCTTTCTTT. It codes for CASRKFQGGRGTEAFF.

J is TRBJ1-1 and V is TRBV6-5; D might be TRBD1 (5 bases). The CDR3 loop spans 14 amino acids. The V end was cut by 6 bases, the J end by 0 bases, with 11 bases between. From germline, CDR1 is MNHEY and CDR2 SVGAGI. CDR3 residues: CASSPGTLNTEAFF. The CDR3 bases are TGTGCCAGCAGCCCGGGGACCTTGAACACTGAAGCTTTCTTT.

The chain joins TRBV29-1 to TRBJ2-7; weak D call: TRBD1 (6 bases). The CDR3 is 13 amino acids. Looked up from germline, CDR1 is SQVTM and CDR2 is ANQGSEA. V lost 6 bases, J lost 4 bases, and 16 bases lay in between. In DNA, the CDR3 is TGCAGCGTCTCAGGGGCGTCCCTTTACGAGCAGTACTTC. Its protein product is CSVSGASLYEQYF.

The J gene is TRBJ2-7, the V gene TRBV4-1; the match to TRBD1 covers 7 bases. CDR1 is MGHRA, CDR2 YSYEKL, per germline. J lost 6 bases, V lost 0 bases, and 8 bases had no gene match. CDR3 length equals 15 residues. As DNA, the CDR3 is TGCGCCAGCAGCCAAGACGGGACAGACTGGCGCGAGCAGTACTTC. It yields the protein CASSQDGTDWREQYF.

This clone showed up just a few times. The V and J genes are TRBV25-1 and TRBJ2-7; 11 nucleotides align to TRBD1. Germline CDR1 reads MGHDK; CDR2 reads SYGVNS. After removal of 4 bases from V and 7 bases from J, the junction contained 9 bases not matched to a gene. There are 15 residues in the CDR3. The CDR3: CASSALGQGASEQYF. DNA for the CDR3: TGTGCCAGCAGTGCCCTTGGACAGGGGGCCTCGGAGCAGTACTTC.

By share, this clone counts as medium-sized. The gene calls are TRBV4-1 and TRBJ2-2, with TRBD1 matching over 7 bases. The germline gives CDR1 MGHRA, CDR2 YSYEKL. Trimming at V came to 4 bases and at J to 5 bases, leaving 10 bases not matched to a gene. CDR3 length equals 16 residues. The CDR3 sequence is CASSRPDRVGTGELFF. The CDR3 DNA follows: TGCGCCAGCAGCCGCCCAGACAGGGTAGGGACCGGGGAGCTGTTTTTT.

CDR3 nucleotide sequence: TGTGCCATCAGTGGTGGGGGTGACACTGAAGCTTTCTTT. Translating it yields CAISGGGDTEAFF. The chain carries TRBV10-3 and TRBJ1-1; D might be TRBD1 (5 bases). The CDR3 loop spans 13 amino acids. V was clipped by 4 bases and J by 3 bases, with 9 bases between them. CDR1 is ENHRY and CDR2 is SYGVKD in the germline V gene.

The chain carries TRBV28 and TRBJ1-6; the D is unclear. The CDR3 consists of 15 residues. Germline CDR1 reads MDHEN; CDR2 reads SYDVKM. V dropped 6 bases and J dropped 8 bases, with 17 bases sitting between them. CDR3 nucleotide sequence: TGTGCCAGCAGCTTAGGTGTCCGAGCCTATTCACCCCTCCACTTT. Residues: CASSLGVRAYSPLHF.

The chain couples TRBV29-1 to TRBJ1-3; D uncertain. Deletions cut 4 bases from V and 4 bases from J, with 5 bases between. Germline V gives CDR1 SQVTM, CDR2 ANQGSEA. The CDR3 spans 11 residues. CDR3 bases: TGCAGCGTTGCGCCCGGAAACACCATATATTTT. Amino acids: CSVAPGNTIYF.

Here the CDR3 reads CACGTERYYEQYF. The CDR3 region has the DNA TGTGCCTGCGGGACAGAGAGATATTACGAGCAGTACTTC. The chain recombines TRBV30 with TRBJ2-7; the match to TRBD1 covers 7 bases. V shed 6 bases, J shed 4 bases, and the junction held 9 bases outside the gene matches. The CDR3 covers 13 residues. The V gene's germline CDR1 is GTSNPN and CDR2 SVGIG (reference sequence).

This clone appeared a few times. The rearrangement uses TRBV5-1 and TRBJ2-7; 13 bases map to TRBD2. Germline-derived CDR1 and CDR2 are SGHRS and YFSETQ. V lost 4 bases, J lost 3 bases, and 4 bases stayed unmatched. The CDR3 runs 15 residues. The DNA of the CDR3 is TGCGCCAGCAGCCTCGGGACTAGCGGGATCTACGAGCAGTACTTC. Amino acids: CASSLGTSGIYEQYF.

The gene calls are TRBV19 and TRBJ2-5, with 11 bases matching TRBD2. The germline CDR1 and CDR2 sequences are LNHDA and SQIVND (reference sequence). This CDR3 is 15 amino acids long. With V trimmed by 5 bases and J by 4 bases, 6 bases remained unmatched. The CDR3 sequence: CASSVLAGGGETQYF. CDR3 DNA: TGTGCCAGTAGTGTGCTAGCGGGGGGAGGAGAGACCCAGTACTTC. Filled out from reference TRBV19 and TRBJ2-5, the complete variable domain reads DGGITQSPKYLFRKEGQNVTLSCEQNLNHDAMYWYRQDPGQGLRLIYYSQIVNDFQKGDIAEGYSVSREKKESFPLTVTSAQKNPTAFYLCASSVLAGGGETQYFGPGTRLLVL.